This entry lists 5 T cell receptor beta chains sequenced from one sample in a study of T-cell reconstitution after alpha-beta-depleted transplantation in children. A library of TCRbeta sequences, prepared with unique molecular identifiers, was generated. TCRdb processed the PCR reads anew with MiXCR; each CDR3 protein has one entry. The sample records 500,000 to 650,000 distinct CDR3 sequences, 10% to 15% being singletons. The source material was PBMCs, mostly from graft donor cells, sampled 360 days after TCRalphabeta/CD19-depleted stem cell transplant. These receptors all stem from a male patient between 10 and 17 years old who had a stem cell transplant for acute myeloid leukemia, so the T cells may come from the graft donor.

In its sample, this clonotype was seen a few times. The chain links TRBV20-1 to TRBJ2-5, with 7 bases that match TRBD2. Trimming removed 2 bases from V and 1 base from J; junction bases left unmatched: 4. The CDR3 extends over 14 amino acids. The V gene's germline CDR1 is DFQATT and CDR2 SNEGSKA (reference sequence). The CDR3, as DNA: TGCAGTGCTAGACTTGCGGGAGTCCAAGAGACCCAGTACTTC. As protein: CSARLAGVQETQYF.

This sequence joins TRBV4-3 and TRBJ2-7; D might be TRBD1 or TRBD2, each matching 6 bases. Germline V CDR1 and CDR2: LGHNA, YSLEER. V dropped 1 base and J dropped 3 bases, with 13 bases sitting between them. The CDR3 is made up of 15 amino acids. Written as DNA, the CDR3 is TGCGCCAGCAGCCAAGCGAGGGGGGCCAACTACGAGCAGTACTTC. Residues: CASSQARGANYEQYF.

This clonotype was observed at least ten times. CDR3 bases: TGTGCCAGCAGCGGCGGTGAGTCATCAGATACGCAGTATTTT. This gives the protein CASSGGESSDTQYF. The chain uses TRBV4-2 and TRBJ2-3; D is unclear. The germline gives CDR1 LGHNA, CDR2 YNFKEQ. The V gene lost 5 bases and the J gene lost 4 bases, with 13 bases spanning the gap. This CDR3 is built from 14 residues.

Many counts were recorded for this clonotype. V and J are TRBV29-1 and TRBJ2-7; 9 nucleotides agree with TRBD1. The V segment lost 5 bases and the J segment 6 bases; nucleotides outside the gene matches: 8. The CDR3 is 13 amino acids. Germline V gives CDR1 SQVTM, CDR2 ANQGSEA. The CDR3 sequence: CSVLPGQGAEQYF. The CDR3 DNA is TGCAGCGTTCTCCCGGGACAGGGTGCCGAGCAGTACTTC.

The J gene is TRBJ1-2, the V gene TRBV20-1, with unresolved D. The CDR3 has 12 amino acids. CDR1 and CDR2 (germline): DFQATT, SNEGSKA (reference sequence). Trimming removed 4 bases from V and 5 bases from J, with 11 bases in between. CDR3 in DNA: TGCAGTGCTACCGGACGGCTTTATGGCTACACCTTC. The encoded protein is CSATGRLYGYTF.